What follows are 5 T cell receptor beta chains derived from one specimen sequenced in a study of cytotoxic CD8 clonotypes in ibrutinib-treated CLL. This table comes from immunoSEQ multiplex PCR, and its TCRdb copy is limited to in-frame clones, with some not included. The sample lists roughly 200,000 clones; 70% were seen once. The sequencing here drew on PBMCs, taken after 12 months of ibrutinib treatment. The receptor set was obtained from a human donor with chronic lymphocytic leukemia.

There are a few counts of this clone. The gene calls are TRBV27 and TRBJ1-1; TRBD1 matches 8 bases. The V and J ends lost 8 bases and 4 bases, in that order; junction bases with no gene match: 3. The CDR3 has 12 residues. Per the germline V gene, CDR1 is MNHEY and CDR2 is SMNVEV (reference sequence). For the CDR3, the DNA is TGTGCCAGCCGGACAGGGTCCACTGAAGCTTTCTTT. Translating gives CASRTGSTEAFF.

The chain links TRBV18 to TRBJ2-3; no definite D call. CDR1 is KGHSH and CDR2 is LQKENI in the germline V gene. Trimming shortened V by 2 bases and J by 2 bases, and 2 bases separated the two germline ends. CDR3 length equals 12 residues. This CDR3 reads CASSPDTDTQYF. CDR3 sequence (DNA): TGTGCCAGCTCACCAGACACAGATACGCAGTATTTT. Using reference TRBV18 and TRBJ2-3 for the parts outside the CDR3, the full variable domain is NAGVMQNPRHLVRRRGQEARLRCSPMKGHSHVYWYRQLPEEGLKFMVYLQKENIIDESGMPKERFSAEFPKEGPSILRIQQVVRGDSAAYFCASSPDTDTQYFGPGTRLTVL.

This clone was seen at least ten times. CDR3 sequence (DNA): TGTGCCAGCAGCCCCGGGACAGGGGTCAATCAGCCCCAGCATTTT. Encoded protein: CASSPGTGVNQPQHF. The V call is TRBV7-8, the J call TRBJ1-5; 10 positions match TRBD1. The V gene's germline CDR1 is SGHVS and CDR2 FQNEAQ. V shed 5 bases, J shed 3 bases, and the junction held 4 bases outside the gene matches. The CDR3 runs 15 residues.

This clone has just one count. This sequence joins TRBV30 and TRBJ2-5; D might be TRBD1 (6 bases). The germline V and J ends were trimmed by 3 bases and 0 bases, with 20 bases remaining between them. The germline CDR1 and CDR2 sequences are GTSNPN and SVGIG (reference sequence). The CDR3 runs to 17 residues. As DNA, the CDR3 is TGTGCCTGGAGCTTAGGCAGGGGACCTATGTACCAAGAGACCCAGTACTTC. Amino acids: CAWSLGRGPMYQETQYF.

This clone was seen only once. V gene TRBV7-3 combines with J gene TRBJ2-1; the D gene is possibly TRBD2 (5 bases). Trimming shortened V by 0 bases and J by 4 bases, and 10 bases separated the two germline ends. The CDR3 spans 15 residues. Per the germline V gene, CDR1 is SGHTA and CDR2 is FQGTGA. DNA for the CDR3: TGTGCCAGCAGCTTAACGGGGAGCTGGTACAATGAGCAGTTCTTC. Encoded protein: CASSLTGSWYNEQFF.